This T cell receptor (beta chain) is from a study of cytomegalovirus exposure and HLA in healthy donors. In regard to this clone: Its antigen is unidentified.

Study-wide results and limits: Under in vitro conditions, three CMV-associated chains were confirmed as specific for CMV antigens. Exclusion as indistinguishable affected some V segments, including TRBV6-2 and TRBV6-3.

This CDR3 spans 17 amino acids. PCR employed 60 Vbeta and 13 Jbeta primers. Original handling: Approximately 9.9 million shared chains were among the roughly 80 million unique TCR beta chains that a later analysis counted. Clones were read by immunoSEQ multiplex PCR, and TCRdb kept only the in-frame ones, dropping some. V and J calls and clone size are those listed in that table; D and trimming were worked out from the DNA. This repertoire shows about 150,000 clones, about four fifths found once; its top ten account for 2.8%. The V and J genes are TRBV12-2 and TRBJ2-7; TRBD2, the table's D call, lacks a check against the DNA. TRBV12-2 is termed a pseudogene. Sequencing input: PBMCs. This sequence originates from a man younger than 30 in good health and CMV-seronegative. In DNA, the CDR3 is TGTGCAAGTCGCTCCACCGATCGGGGAAGGAACTCCTACGAGCAGTACTTC. It encodes CASRSTDRGRNSYEQYF.